Listed below are T cell receptor beta chains from one sample, sequenced in a study of cytomegalovirus exposure and HLA in healthy donors. The data were produced by immunoSEQ multiplex PCR, yet TCRdb's version contains in-frame clones alone and is incomplete. The sample shows 95,000 to 100,000 clones, approximately 9% of them seen only once. Material for sequencing was PBMCs. The receptors originated from a man in his fifties or sixties in good health and CMV-seropositive. Both conserved end residues are part of each CDR3. A D gene is named only where the DNA matches it firmly. Some rows have no size entry. The others give once, few or many, or a class for an expanded clone.

TRBD2,TRBJ2-7,14,NA,TRBV5-1,TGCGCCAGCAGCTTCACTAGCGGGAGTTACGAGCAGTACTTC,CASSFTSGSYEQYF
NA,TRBJ2-6,14,few,TRBV30,TGTGCCTGGAGTTCAGGGTCTGGGGCCAACGTCCTGACTTTC,CAWSSGSGANVLTF
NA,TRBJ2-1,14,few,TRBV19,TGTGCCAGTAGTATTGGCGGGTGGGTAGATGAGCAGTTCTTC,CASSIGGWVDEQFF
NA,TRBJ2-5,13,NA,TRBV28,TGTGCCAGCAGTTTGAGGTTGTCTAAGACCCAGTACTTC,CASSLRLSKTQYF
TRBD1,TRBJ2-3,14,NA,TRBV6-6,TGTGCCAGCAGTCCGCGGACAGGGCCAGATACGCAGTATTTT,CASSPRTGPDTQYF
TRBD2,TRBJ2-5,14,NA,TRBV5-4,TGTGCCAGCAGCCTGCCTAGCGGACAAGAGACCCAGTACTTC,CASSLPSGQETQYF
TRBD1,TRBJ1-2,17,many,TRBV28,TGTGCCAGCCTCCCTACCCTGACAGGGGGCTACGTCTATGGCTACACCTTC,CASLPTLTGGYVYGYTF
NA,TRBJ1-1,14,few,TRBV5-1,TGCGCCAGCAGCTTGGCCAGGGCTAACACTGAAGCTTTCTTT,CASSLARANTEAFF
NA,TRBJ2-7,15,few,TRBV5-1,TGCGCCAGCAGCTCCACCGGGACAAACTCCTACGAGCAGTACTTC,CASSSTGTNSYEQYF
NA,TRBJ2-2,14,few,TRBV5-6,TGTGCCAGCAGCTTGGCCACAGGGTCCGGGGAGCTGTTTTTT,CASSLATGSGELFF
TRBD1,TRBJ2-2,15,NA,TRBV27,TGTGCCAGCAGTCCCCGACAGGGGTGGATCGGGGAGCTGTTTTTT,CASSPRQGWIGELFF
NA,TRBJ2-1,10,NA,TRBV7-9,TGTGCCAGCAGCCCTAATGAGCAGTTCTTC,CASSPNEQFF
TRBD1,TRBJ1-5,14,NA,TRBV6-1,TGTGCCAGCTCGGGACAGTCTTTCAATCAGCCCCAGCATTTT,CASSGQSFNQPQHF
TRBD1,TRBJ2-7,18,few,TRBV6-4,TGTGCCAGCAGTGACTCACCGACCGGGACAGGGGTTTTCTACGAGCAGTACTTC,CASSDSPTGTGVFYEQYF
NA,TRBJ1-2,15,few,TRBV5-1,TGCGCCAGCAGCTTGGGGGGGCAGACTAACTATGGCTACACCTTC,CASSLGGQTNYGYTF
NA,TRBJ2-1,15,NA,TRBV5-1,TGCGCCAGCAGCTCCCCCCGGGAGAGAGAGGTTGAGCAGTTCTTC,CASSSPREREVEQFF
TRBD2,TRBJ2-3,18,NA,TRBV25-1,TGTGCCAGCAGTGCCGGGTCGGACCGGGCGGGAGGGCCGGATACGCAGTATTTT,CASSAGSDRAGGPDTQYF
TRBD1,TRBJ2-5,16,few,TRBV7-9,TGTGCCAGCAGCTTAGAAGGACAGGGAGAGCGAGAGACCCAGTACTTC,CASSLEGQGERETQYF
NA,TRBJ2-1,15,NA,TRBV5-1,TGCGCCAGCAGCTTGCAGACCGCGACATACAATGAGCAGTTCTTC,CASSLQTATYNEQFF
TRBD1,TRBJ1-1,15,few,TRBV5-1,TGCGCCAGCAGCTCCCGACCAGGGGGAAACACTGAAGCTTTCTTT,CASSSRPGGNTEAFF
TRBD1,TRBJ2-3,17,NA,TRBV28,TGTGCCAGCAGTCTAGGACAGGGACGGGCCAGCACAGATACGCAGTATTTT,CASSLGQGRASTDTQYF
NA,TRBJ1-3,15,many,TRBV7-9,TGTGCCAGCAGCTTAGGAGCGGAAAGTGGAAACACCATATATTTT,CASSLGAESGNTIYF